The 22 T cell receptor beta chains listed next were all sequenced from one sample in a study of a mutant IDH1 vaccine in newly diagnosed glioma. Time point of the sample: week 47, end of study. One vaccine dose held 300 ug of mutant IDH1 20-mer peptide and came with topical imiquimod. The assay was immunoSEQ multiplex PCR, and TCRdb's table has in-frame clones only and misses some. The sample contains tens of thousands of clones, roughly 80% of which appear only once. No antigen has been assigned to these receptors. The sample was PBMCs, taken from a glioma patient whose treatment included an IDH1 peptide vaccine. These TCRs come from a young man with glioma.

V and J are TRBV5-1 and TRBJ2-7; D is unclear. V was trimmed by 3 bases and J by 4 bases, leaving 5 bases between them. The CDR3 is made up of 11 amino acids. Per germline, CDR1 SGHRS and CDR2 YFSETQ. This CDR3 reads CASSSTYEQYF. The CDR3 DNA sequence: TGCGCCAGCAGCTCAACGTACGAGCAGTACTTC.

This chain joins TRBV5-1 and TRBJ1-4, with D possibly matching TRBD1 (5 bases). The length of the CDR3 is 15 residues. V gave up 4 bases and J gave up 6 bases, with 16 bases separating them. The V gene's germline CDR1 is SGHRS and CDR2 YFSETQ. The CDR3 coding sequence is TGCGCCAGCAGCCGAGACACAGGAGGGTATGAAAAACTGTTTTTT. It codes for CASSRDTGGYEKLFF.

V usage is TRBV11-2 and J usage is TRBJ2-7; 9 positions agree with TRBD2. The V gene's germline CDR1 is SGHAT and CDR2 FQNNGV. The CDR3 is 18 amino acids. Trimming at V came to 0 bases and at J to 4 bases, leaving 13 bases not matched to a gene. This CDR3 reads CASSLDHGERGVWYEQYF. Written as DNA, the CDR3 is TGTGCCAGCAGCTTAGATCATGGCGAGCGGGGGGTTTGGTACGAGCAGTACTTC. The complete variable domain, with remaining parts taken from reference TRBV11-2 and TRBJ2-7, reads EAGVAQSPRYKIIEKRQSVAFWCNPISGHATLYWYQQILGQGPKLLIQFQNNGVVDDSQLPKDRFSAERLKGVDSTLKIQPAKLEDSAVYLCASSLDHGERGVWYEQYFGPGTRLTVT.

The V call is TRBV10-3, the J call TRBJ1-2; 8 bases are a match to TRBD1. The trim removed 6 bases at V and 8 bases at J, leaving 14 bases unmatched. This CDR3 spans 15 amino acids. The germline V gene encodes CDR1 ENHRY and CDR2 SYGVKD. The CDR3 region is CAISERDRRLEGYTF. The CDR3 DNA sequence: TGTGCCATCAGCGAGAGGGACAGGCGCCTTGAAGGCTACACCTTC.

Written as DNA, the CDR3 is TGTGCCAGCAGTGACTCGACCAGGACGGGGAACTATGGCTACACCTTC. Its translation is CASSDSTRTGNYGYTF. This chain links TRBV6-4 with TRBJ1-2; D is ambiguous. With 0 bases removed from V and 2 bases from J, the gap between germline ends came to 13 bases. CDR3 length: 16 amino acids. Looked up from germline, CDR1 is MRHNA and CDR2 is SNTAGT.

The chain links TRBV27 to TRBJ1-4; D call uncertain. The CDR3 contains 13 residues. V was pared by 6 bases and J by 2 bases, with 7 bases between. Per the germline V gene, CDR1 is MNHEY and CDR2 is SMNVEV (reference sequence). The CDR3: CASRRKTNEKLFF. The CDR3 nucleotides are TGTGCCAGCAGGCGGAAGACTAATGAAAAACTGTTTTTT.

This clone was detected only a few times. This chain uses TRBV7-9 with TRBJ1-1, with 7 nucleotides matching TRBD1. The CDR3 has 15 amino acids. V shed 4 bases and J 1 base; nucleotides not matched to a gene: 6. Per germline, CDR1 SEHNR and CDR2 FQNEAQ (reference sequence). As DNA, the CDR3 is TGTGCCAGCAGCTCCCGAAGGGGGCAGAACACTGAAGCTTTCTTT. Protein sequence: CASSSRRGQNTEAFF. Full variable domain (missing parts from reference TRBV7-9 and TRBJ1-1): DTGVSQNPRHKITKRGQNVTFRCDPISEHNRLYWYRQTLGQGPEFLTYFQNEAQLEKSRLLSDRFSAERPKGSFSTLEIQRTEQGDSAMYLCASSSRRGQNTEAFFGQGTRLTVV.

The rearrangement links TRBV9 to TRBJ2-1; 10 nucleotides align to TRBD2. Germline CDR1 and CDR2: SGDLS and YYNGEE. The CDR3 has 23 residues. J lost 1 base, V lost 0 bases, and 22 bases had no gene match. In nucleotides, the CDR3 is TGTGCCAGCAGCGTAGGGAAAGACCCCGTAGGTAGCGGGGGGTTGAGTTCCTACAATGAGCAGTTCTTC. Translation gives CASSVGKDPVGSGGLSSYNEQFF.

The CDR3 sequence: CASSRGQIYYEQYF. The CDR3 DNA is TGTGCCAGCAGCCGAGGACAGATTTACTACGAGCAGTACTTC. This chain uses TRBV5-5 with TRBJ2-7; maybe TRBD1 (6 bases). V was clipped by 4 bases and J by 3 bases, with 14 bases between them. Germline CDR1 SGHKS, CDR2 YYEKEE (reference sequence). The CDR3 is 14 amino acids.

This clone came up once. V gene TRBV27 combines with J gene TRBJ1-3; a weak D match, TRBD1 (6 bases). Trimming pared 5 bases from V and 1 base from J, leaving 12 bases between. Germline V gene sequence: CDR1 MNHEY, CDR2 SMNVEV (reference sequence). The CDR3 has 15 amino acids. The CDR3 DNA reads TGTGCCAGCAGTGACAGGTGGGGTTCTGGAAACACCATATATTTT. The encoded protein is CASSDRWGSGNTIYF.

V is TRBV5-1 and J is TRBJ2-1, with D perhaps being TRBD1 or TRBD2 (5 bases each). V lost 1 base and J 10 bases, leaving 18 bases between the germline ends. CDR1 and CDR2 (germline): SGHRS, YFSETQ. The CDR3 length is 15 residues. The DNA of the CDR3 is TGCGCCAGCAGCTTGTACGGGACCGGCCCGTCGGAGCAGTTCTTC. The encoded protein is CASSLYGTGPSEQFF.

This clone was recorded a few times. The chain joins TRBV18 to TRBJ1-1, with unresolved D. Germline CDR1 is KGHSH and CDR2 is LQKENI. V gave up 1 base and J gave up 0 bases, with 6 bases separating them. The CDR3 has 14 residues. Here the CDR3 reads CASSPRGMNTEAFF. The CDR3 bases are TGTGCCAGCTCACCACGCGGTATGAACACTGAAGCTTTCTTT.

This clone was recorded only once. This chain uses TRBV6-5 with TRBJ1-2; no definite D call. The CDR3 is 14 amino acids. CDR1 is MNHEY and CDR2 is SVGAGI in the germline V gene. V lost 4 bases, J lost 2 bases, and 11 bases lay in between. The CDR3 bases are TGTGCCAGCAGTTTATACCGAGGAAACTATGGCTACACCTTC. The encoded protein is CASSLYRGNYGYTF.

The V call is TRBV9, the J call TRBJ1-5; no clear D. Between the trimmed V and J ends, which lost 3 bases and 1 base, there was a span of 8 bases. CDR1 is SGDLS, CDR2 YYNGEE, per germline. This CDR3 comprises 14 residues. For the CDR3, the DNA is TGTGCCAGCAGCGCGACGGCGAGCAATCAGCCCCAGCATTTT. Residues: CASSATASNQPQHF.

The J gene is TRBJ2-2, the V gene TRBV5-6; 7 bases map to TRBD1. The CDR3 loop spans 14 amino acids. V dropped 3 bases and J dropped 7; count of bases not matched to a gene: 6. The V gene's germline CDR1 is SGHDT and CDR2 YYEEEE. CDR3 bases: TGTGCCAGCAGCTACCGACAGGGCATCGGGGAGCTGTTTTTT. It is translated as CASSYRQGIGELFF.

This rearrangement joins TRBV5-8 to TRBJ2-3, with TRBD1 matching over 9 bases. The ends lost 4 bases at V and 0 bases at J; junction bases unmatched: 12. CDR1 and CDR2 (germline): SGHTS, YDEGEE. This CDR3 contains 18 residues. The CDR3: CASSPGTGMGASTDTQYF. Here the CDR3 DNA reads TGTGCCAGCAGCCCCGGGACAGGGATGGGGGCTAGCACAGATACGCAGTATTTT.

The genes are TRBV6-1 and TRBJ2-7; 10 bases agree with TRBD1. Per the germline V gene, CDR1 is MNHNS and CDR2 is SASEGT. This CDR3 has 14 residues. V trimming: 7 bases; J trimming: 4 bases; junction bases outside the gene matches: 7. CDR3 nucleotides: TGTGCCAGCAATCTTGCGGACAGGGGGTACGAGCAGTACTTC. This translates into CASNLADRGYEQYF.

The CDR3 DNA reads TGTGCCAGCAGTGAACGGGCCAGTTCCTATGGCTACACCTTC. The encoded protein is CASSERASSYGYTF. The gene calls are TRBV6-1 and TRBJ1-2; D gene ambiguous. The CDR3 sequence is 14 residues long. Germline V gives CDR1 MNHNS, CDR2 SASEGT. Trimming removed 2 bases at V and 4 bases at J, with 11 bases between.

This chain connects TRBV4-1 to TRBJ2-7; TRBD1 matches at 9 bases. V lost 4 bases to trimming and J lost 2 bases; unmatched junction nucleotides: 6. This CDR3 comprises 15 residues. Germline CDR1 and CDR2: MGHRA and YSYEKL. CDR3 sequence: CASSLGTGITYEQYF. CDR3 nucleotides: TGCGCCAGCAGCCTCGGGACAGGGATAACCTACGAGCAGTACTTC.

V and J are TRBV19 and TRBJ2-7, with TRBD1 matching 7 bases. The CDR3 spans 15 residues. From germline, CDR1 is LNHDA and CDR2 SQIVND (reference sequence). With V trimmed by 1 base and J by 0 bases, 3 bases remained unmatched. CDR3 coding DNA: TGTGCCAGTAGTATAGGGGACAGCCCCTCCTACGAGCAGTACTTC. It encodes CASSIGDSPSYEQYF.

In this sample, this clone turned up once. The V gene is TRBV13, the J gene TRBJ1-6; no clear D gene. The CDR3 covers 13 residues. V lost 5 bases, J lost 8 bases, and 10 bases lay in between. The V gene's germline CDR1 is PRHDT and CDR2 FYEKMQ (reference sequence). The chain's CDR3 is CASSQRTYSPLHF. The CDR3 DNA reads TGTGCCAGCAGCCAACGGACCTATTCACCCCTCCACTTT.

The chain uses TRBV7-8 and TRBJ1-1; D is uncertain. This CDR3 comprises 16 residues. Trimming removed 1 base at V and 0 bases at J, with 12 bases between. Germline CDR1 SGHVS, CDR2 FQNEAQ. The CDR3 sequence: CASSLETAGMNTEAFF. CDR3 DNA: TGTGCCAGCAGCTTAGAGACTGCGGGAATGAACACTGAAGCTTTCTTT. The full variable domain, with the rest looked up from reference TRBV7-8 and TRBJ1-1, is GAGVSQSPRYKVAKRGQDVALRCDPISGHVSLFWYQQALGQGPEFLTYFQNEAQLDKSGLPSDRFFAERPEGSVSTLKIQRTQQEDSAVYLCASSLETAGMNTEAFFGQGTRLTVV.